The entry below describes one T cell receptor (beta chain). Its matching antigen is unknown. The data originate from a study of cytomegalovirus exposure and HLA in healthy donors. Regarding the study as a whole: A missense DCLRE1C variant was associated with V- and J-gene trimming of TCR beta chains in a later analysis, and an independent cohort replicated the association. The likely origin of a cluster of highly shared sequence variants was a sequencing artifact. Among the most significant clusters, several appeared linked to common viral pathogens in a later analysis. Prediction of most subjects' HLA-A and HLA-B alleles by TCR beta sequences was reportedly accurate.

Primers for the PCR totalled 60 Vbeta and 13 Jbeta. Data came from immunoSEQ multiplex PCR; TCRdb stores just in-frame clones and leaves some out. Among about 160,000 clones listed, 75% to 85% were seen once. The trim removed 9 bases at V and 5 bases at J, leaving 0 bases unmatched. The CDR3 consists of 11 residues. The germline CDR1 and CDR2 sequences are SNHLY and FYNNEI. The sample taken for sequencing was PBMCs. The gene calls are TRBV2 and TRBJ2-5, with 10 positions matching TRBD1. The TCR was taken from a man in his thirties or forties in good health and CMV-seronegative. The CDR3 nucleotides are TGTGCCAGGGGACAGGGGGAGACCCAGTACTTC. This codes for CARGQGETQYF.